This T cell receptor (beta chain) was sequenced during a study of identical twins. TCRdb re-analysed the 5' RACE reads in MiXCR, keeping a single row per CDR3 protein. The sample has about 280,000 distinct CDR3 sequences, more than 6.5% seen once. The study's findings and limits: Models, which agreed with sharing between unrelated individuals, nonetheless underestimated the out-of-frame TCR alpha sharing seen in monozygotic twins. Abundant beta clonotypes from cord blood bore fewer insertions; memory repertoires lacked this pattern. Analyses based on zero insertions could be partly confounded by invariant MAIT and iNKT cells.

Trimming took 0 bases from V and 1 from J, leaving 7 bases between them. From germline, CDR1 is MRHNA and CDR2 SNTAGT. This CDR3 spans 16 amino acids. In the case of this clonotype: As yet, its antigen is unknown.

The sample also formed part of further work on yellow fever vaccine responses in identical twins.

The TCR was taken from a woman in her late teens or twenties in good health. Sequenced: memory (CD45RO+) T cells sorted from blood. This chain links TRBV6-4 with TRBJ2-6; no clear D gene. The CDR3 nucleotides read TGTGCCAGCAGTGACTCTAGCACTTCTGGGGCCAACGTCCTGACTTTC. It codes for CASSDSSTSGANVLTF.